Listed below are T cell receptor beta chains from one sample, sequenced in a study of blood T cell repertoires in COVID-19. Sequencing was performed with immunoSEQ multiplex PCR; in TCRdb, only in-frame clones are kept and a portion is missing. The sample holds more than 150,000 clones; roughly four fifths are singletons and the top ten take approximately 6.5%. Material: peripheral blood. These receptors came from a woman between 40 and 50 years old with acute or convalescent COVID-19. Each CDR3 is given with its conserved first and last residue. The D gene is left open where the match is weak. Size is omitted from some rows. Given values are once, few, many or a class for expanded clones.

>TRBV3-1/TRBV3-2|.|TRBJ2-2|.
TGTGCCAGCAGCCAAGTCGTCACCGGGGAGCTGTTTTTT
CASSQVVTGELFF
>TRBV4-2|.|TRBJ2-2|.
TGTGCCAGCAGCCAAGAACGGCTAGCGAACACCGGGGAGCTGTTTTTT
CASSQERLANTGELFF
>TRBV6-5|.|TRBJ1-2|.
TGTGCCAGCAGGCCTAAATACGGGGCTAACTATGGCTACACCTTC
CASRPKYGANYGYTF
>TRBV5-4|.|TRBJ2-7|TRBD1
TGTGCCAGCCACCCCGGGACAGCTCTCCGGGAGCAGTACTTC
CASHPGTALREQYF
>TRBV18|.|TRBJ1-3|.
TGTGCCAGCTCACCACCCGGTCTGGCTGGAAACACCATATATTTT
CASSPPGLAGNTIYF
>TRBV7-9|.|TRBJ1-2|.
TGTGCCAGCAGCCTCGACATAAACTATGGCTACACCTTC
CASSLDINYGYTF
>TRBV12-1|once|TRBJ1-5|.
TGTGCCAGCACTACTCCCAGGGTATACCAGCCCCAGCATTTT
CASTTPRVYQPQHF
>TRBV28|.|TRBJ2-5|.
TGTGCCAGCAGTTTCTCAGCAGGGGTGGAGGTGGAGACCCAGTACTTC
CASSFSAGVEVETQYF
>TRBV18|few|TRBJ2-1|TRBD2
TGTGCCAGCTCACCACCAAGCGGGAGCTCCTACAATGAGCAGTTCTTC
CASSPPSGSSYNEQFF
>TRBV27|.|TRBJ2-5|TRBD2
TGTGCCAGCAGTTTAATGGGAGGGGTGGAGACCCAGTACTTC
CASSLMGGVETQYF
>TRBV28|.|TRBJ2-7|TRBD1
TGTGCCAGCAGTTTGCGACAGGGTCAAACGAGGTACGAGCAGTACTTC
CASSLRQGQTRYEQYF
>TRBV6-5|.|TRBJ2-3|.
TGTGCCAGCAGTGACTCCATAGCCATCACAGATACGCAGTATTTT
CASSDSIAITDTQYF
>TRBV5-1|.|TRBJ2-7|.
TGCGCCAGCAGCCCCGGAGGAGACTACGAGCAGTACTTC
CASSPGGDYEQYF
>TRBV6-6|few|TRBJ2-3|.
TGTGCCAGCGGCTCTAGCAGCATAACAGATACGCAGTATTTT
CASGSSSITDTQYF
>TRBV6-5|.|TRBJ1-2|.
TGTGCCAGCAGTTGCGGAAGATTCGACTATGGCTACACCTTC
CASSCGRFDYGYTF
>TRBV2|once|TRBJ1-1|.
TGTGCCAGCAGCAAGGACTGGACAGCCGAAGCTTTCTTT
CASSKDWTAEAFF
>TRBV5-1|.|TRBJ1-2|.
TGCGCCAGCAGCTTGGGGAATCAGGGGTACGGCTACACCTTC
CASSLGNQGYGYTF
>TRBV5-4|.|TRBJ1-2|.
TGTGCCAGCAGCCTTACTAGGACCAGCTACACCTTC
CASSLTRTSYTF
>TRBV19|.|TRBJ2-7|TRBD1
TGTGCCAGTAGTTCTGGGGTAGGACAGGGGTTTCGGGAGCAGTACTTC
CASSSGVGQGFREQYF
>TRBV27|.|TRBJ2-1|TRBD2
TGTGCCAGCAGTCAGGTCGGACTAGCGGGTCGCATAGGGCCCTACAATGAGCAGTTCTTC
CASSQVGLAGRIGPYNEQFF
>TRBV7-8|.|TRBJ1-2|TRBD1
TGTGCCAGCAGCCGGGACAGGAGCTATGGCTACACCTTC
CASSRDRSYGYTF
>TRBV3-1/TRBV3-2|once|TRBJ1-6|TRBD1
TGTGCCAGCAGCCAAGGGCAGGGGGGTAATTCACCCCTCCACTTT
CASSQGQGGNSPLHF
>TRBV27|.|TRBJ2-7|.
TGTGCCAGCAGTTTAGTTCGGTACTCCTACGAGCAGTACTTC
CASSLVRYSYEQYF